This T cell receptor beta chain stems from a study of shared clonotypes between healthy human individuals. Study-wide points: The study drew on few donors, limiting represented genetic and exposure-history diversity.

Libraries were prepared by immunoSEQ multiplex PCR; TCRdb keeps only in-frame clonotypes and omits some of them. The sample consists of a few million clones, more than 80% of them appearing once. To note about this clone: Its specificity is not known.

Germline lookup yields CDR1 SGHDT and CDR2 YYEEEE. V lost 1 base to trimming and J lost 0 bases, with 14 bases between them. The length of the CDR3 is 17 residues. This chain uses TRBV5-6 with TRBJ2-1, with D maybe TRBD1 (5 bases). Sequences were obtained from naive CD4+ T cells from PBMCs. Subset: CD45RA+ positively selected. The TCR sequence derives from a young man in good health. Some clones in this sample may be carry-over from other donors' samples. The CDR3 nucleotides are TGTGCCAGCAGCTTGAATATTTGGGGCAGCTCCTACAATGAGCAGTTCTTC. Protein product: CASSLNIWGSSYNEQFF. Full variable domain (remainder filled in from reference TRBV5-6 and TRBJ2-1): DAGVTQSPTHLIKTRGQQVTLRCSPKSGHDTVSWYQQALGQGPQFIFQYYEEEERQRGNFPDRFSGHQFPNYSSELNVNALLLGDSALYLCASSLNIWGSSYNEQFFGPGTRLTVL.